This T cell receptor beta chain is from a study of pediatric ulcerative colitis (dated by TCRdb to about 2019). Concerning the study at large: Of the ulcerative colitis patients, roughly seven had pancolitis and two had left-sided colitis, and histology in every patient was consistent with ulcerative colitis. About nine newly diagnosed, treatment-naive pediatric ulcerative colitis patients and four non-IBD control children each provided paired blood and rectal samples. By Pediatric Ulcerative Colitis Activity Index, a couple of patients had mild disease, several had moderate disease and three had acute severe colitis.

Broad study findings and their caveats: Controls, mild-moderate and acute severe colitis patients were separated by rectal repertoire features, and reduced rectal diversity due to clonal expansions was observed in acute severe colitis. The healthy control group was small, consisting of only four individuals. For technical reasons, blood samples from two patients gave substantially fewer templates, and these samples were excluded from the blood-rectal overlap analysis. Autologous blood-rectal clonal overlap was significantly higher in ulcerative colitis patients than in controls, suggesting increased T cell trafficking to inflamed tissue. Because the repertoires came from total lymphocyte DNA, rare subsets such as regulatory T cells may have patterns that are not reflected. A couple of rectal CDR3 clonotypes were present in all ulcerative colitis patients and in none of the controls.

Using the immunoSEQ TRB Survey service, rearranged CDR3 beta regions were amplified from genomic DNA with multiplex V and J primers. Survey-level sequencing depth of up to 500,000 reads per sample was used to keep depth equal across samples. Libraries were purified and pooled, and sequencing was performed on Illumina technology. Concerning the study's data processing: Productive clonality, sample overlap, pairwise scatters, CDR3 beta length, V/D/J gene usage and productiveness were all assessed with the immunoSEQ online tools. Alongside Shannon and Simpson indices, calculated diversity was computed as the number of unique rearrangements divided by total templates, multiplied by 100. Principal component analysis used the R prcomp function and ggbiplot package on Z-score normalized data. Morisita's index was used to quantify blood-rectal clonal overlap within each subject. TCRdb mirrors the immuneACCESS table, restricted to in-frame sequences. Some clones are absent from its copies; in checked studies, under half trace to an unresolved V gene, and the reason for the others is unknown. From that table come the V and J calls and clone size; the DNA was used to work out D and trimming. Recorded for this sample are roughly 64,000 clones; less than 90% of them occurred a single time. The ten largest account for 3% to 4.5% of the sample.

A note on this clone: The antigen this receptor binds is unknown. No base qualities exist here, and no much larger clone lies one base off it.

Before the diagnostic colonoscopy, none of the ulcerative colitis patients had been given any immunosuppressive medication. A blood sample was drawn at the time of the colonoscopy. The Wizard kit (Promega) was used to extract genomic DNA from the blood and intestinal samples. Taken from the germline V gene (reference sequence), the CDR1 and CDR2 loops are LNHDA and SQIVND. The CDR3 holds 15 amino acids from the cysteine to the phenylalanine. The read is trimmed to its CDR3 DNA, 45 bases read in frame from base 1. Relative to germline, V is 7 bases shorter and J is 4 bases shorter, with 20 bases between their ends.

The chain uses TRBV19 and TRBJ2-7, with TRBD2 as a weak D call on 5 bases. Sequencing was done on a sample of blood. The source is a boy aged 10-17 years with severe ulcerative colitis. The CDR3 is CASKRESGSGYEQYF. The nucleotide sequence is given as TGTGCCAGTAAGAGAGAGAGCGGATCTGGATACGAGCAGTACTTC.